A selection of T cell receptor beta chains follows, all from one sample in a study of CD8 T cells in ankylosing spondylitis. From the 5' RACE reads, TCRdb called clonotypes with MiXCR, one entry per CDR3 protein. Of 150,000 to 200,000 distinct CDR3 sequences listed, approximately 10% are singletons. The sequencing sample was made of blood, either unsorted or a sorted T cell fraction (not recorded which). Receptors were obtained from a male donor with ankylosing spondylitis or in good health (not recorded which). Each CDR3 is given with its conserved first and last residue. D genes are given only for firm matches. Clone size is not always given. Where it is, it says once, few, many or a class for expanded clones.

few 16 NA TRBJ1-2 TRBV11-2 TGTGCCAGCAGCTTTAGTCAGGGCACCTTTAACTATGGCTACACCTTC CASSFSQGTFNYGYTF
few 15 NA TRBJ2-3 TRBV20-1 TGCAGTGCTAGGCTTAAGGTTGGGGGCACAGATACGCAGTATTTT CSARLKVGGTDTQYF
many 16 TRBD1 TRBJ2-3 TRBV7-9 TGTGCCAGCAGCTTAGAAGGGGGCTTCGGCACAGATACGCAGTATTTT CASSLEGGFGTDTQYF
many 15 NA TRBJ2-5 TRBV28 TGTGCCAGCAGTCACGAAAGGCAGTATGAAGAGACCCAGTACTTC CASSHERQYEETQYF
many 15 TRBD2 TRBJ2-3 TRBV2 TGTGCCAGCAGTGAACTAGCGGGAGGGCCCGATACGCAGTATTTT CASSELAGGPDTQYF
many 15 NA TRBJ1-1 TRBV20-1 TGCAGTGCTAGGATTGGTGGAGTAACGAACACTGAAGCTTTCTTT CSARIGGVTNTEAFF
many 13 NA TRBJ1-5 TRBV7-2 TGTGCCAGCAGCCTCACAGGGAATCAGCCCCAGCATTTT CASSLTGNQPQHF
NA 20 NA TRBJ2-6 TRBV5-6 TGTGCCAGCAGCTTGGTGGCAGGGGAGGTGCGGCTCTCTGGGGCCAACGTCCTGACTTTC CASSLVAGEVRLSGANVLTF
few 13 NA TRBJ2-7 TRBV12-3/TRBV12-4 TGTGCCAGCAGTTTTGGTAGTATTAACGAGCAGTACTTC CASSFGSINEQYF
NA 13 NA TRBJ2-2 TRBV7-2 TGTGCCAGCAGCCGAGAGACTAGCGGGGAGCTGTTTTTT CASSRETSGELFF
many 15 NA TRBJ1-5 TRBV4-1 TGCGCCAGCAGCCAAGATACGGGGATTAATCAGCCCCAGCATTTT CASSQDTGINQPQHF
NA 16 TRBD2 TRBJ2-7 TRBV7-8 TGTGCCAGCAGCTTAGGAGTGGGAGGGAGCTCCTACGAGCAGTACTTC CASSLGVGGSSYEQYF
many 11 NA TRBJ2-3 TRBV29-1 TGCGGAGGGGGGGGCGCAGATACGCAGTATTTT CGGGGADTQYF
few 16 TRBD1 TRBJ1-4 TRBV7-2 TGTGCCAGCAGCTTAGCGCCCGGACAGGGGGCTGAAAAACTGTTTTTT CASSLAPGQGAEKLFF
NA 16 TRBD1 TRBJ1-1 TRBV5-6 TGTGCCAGCAGCTTTTTAAGACAGGGGGCTGGGACTGAAGCTTTCTTT CASSFLRQGAGTEAFF
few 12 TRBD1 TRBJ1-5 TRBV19 TGTGCCAGTAGTATGGAAGGACAGGCTGAACATTTT CASSMEGQAEHF
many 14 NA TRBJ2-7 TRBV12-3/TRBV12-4 TGTGCCAGCAGAGTTACGACAGGATCCTACGAGCAGTACTTC CASRVTTGSYEQYF
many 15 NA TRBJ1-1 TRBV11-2 TGTGCCAGCAGCTTAAGTTTGTCGATGAACACTGAAGCTTTCTTT CASSLSLSMNTEAFF